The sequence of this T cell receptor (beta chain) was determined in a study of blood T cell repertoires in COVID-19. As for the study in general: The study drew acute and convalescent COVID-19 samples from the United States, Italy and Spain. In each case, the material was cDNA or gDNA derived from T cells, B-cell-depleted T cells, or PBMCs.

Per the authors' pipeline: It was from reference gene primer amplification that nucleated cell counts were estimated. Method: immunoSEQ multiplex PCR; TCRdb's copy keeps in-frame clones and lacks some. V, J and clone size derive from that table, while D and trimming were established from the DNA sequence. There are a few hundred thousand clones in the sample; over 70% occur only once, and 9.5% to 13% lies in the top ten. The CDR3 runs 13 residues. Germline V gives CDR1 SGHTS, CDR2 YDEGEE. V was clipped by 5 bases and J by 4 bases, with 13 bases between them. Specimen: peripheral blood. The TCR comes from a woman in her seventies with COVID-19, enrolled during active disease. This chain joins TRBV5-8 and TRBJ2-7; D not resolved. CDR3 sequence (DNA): TGTGCCAGCAGGACTCGCGCGCGGTACGAGCAGTACTTC. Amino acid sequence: CASRTRARYEQYF.